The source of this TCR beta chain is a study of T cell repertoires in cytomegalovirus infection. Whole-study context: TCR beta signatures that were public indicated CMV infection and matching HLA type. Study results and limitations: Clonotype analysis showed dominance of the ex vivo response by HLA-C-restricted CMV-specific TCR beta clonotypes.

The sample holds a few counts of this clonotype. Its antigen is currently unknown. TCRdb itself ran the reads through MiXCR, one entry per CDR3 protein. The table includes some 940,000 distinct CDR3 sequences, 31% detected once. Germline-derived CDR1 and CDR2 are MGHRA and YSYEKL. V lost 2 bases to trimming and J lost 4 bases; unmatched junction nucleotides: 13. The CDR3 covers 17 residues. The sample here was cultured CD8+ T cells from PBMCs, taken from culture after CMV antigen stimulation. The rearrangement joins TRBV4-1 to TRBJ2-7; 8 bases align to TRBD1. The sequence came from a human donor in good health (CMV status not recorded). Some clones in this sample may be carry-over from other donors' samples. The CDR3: CASSQSGQARSFYEQYF. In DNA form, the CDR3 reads TGCGCCAGCAGCCAATCGGGACAGGCGAGGTCCTTTTACGAGCAGTACTTC.